Listed below are T cell receptor beta chains from one sample, sequenced in a study of identifying expanded T cells in peripheral blood. Profiled with immunoSEQ multiplex PCR; TCRdb holds only in-frame clones, not every one. Here the sample spans about 130,000 clones, 75% to 90% being singletons. The sample consisted of blood. Receptor source: a person between 18 and 75 years old in good health. The CDR3 runs from the conserved cysteine through the conserved F or W. The D gene is left open where the match is weak.

J: TRBJ2-1
V: TRBV7-3
D: -
CDR3: CASSLGGSNEQFF

J: TRBJ2-5
V: TRBV7-7
D: -
CDR3: CASSSTMPETQYF

J: TRBJ2-7
V: TRBV28
D: TRBD2
CDR3: CASSFGLAGGYEQYF

J: TRBJ2-1
V: TRBV7-2
D: -
CDR3: CASTGPGVQEQFF

J: TRBJ2-5
V: TRBV6-1
D: -
CDR3: CASSEGFGYQETQYF

J: TRBJ2-3
V: TRBV4-1
D: -
CDR3: CASSQVTGSLDTQYF

J: TRBJ1-1
V: TRBV6-1
D: -
CDR3: CASSEGGASTEAFF

J: TRBJ2-7
V: TRBV13
D: -
CDR3: CASSLDQGRTYEQYF

J: TRBJ2-5
V: TRBV15
D: -
CDR3: CATSRELVETQYF

J: TRBJ1-5
V: TRBV4-1
D: -
CDR3: CASSPPPGRVSSPPQHF

J: TRBJ2-1
V: TRBV4-3
D: -
CDR3: CASSQEWQQDEQFF

J: TRBJ1-6
V: TRBV4-1
D: -
CDR3: CASSQRGGSYNSPLHF

J: TRBJ2-1
V: TRBV7-3
D: TRBD1
CDR3: CASSPGSRGSQYGEQFF

J: TRBJ1-4
V: TRBV4-2
D: -
CDR3: CASSGPSATNEKLFF

J: TRBJ1-5
V: TRBV5-1
D: -
CDR3: CASSLVGGNQPQHF

J: TRBJ1-1
V: TRBV2
D: -
CDR3: CASSKNGRRTGTEAFF

J: TRBJ1-3
V: TRBV18
D: -
CDR3: CASSPEQGLPGNTIYF

J: TRBJ1-5
V: TRBV6-6
D: -
CDR3: CASSPGSSNQPQHF

J: TRBJ1-4
V: TRBV28
D: -
CDR3: CASSFEQPNEKLFF

J: TRBJ2-7
V: TRBV7-9
D: -
CDR3: CASSSRDSPRVYF

J: TRBJ1-2
V: TRBV27
D: -
CDR3: CASSFLSPQGMRGTNYGYTF

J: TRBJ2-1
V: TRBV18
D: -
CDR3: CASSPTMADNEQFF

J: TRBJ2-7
V: TRBV29-1
D: TRBD2
CDR3: CSVAPGTSGGYEQYF

J: TRBJ2-5
V: TRBV11-2
D: TRBD1
CDR3: CASSRDRLAETQYF

J: TRBJ2-3
V: TRBV7-4
D: -
CDR3: CASSLGGYTLCMSTDTQYF

J: TRBJ1-2
V: TRBV6-6
D: TRBD1
CDR3: CASSPTVDRGYGYTF

J: TRBJ2-1
V: TRBV5-1
D: TRBD2
CDR3: CASSSIPGTSGRNEQFF

J: TRBJ2-1
V: TRBV7-9
D: -
CDR3: CASSPQGTYNEQFF

J: TRBJ2-3
V: TRBV6-1
D: -
CDR3: CASSDLVGNTQYF

J: TRBJ1-5
V: TRBV6-5
D: -
CDR3: CASSYRADSGQPQHF

J: TRBJ2-2
V: TRBV5-8
D: -
CDR3: CASSLVRGSGELFF

J: TRBJ2-7
V: TRBV11-3
D: TRBD2
CDR3: CASSLEAGGYEQYF

J: TRBJ1-3
V: TRBV5-4
D: -
CDR3: CASSLDRLLGNTIYF

J: TRBJ2-3
V: TRBV7-9
D: TRBD2
CDR3: CASGREAPDTQYF

J: TRBJ2-7
V: TRBV5-1
D: -
CDR3: CASSFDQGQSEQYF

J: TRBJ1-4
V: TRBV19
D: -
CDR3: CATSLRGRDNEKLFF

J: TRBJ2-2
V: TRBV10-2
D: TRBD2
CDR3: CASIRGRGAGELFF

J: TRBJ2-2
V: TRBV6-5
D: TRBD2
CDR3: CASSYSSGSDRRELFF

J: TRBJ1-2
V: TRBV19
D: -
CDR3: CASSLGHSNYGYTF

J: TRBJ2-6
V: TRBV15
D: TRBD1
CDR3: CATSKDRGPYSGANVLTF

J: TRBJ2-7
V: TRBV9
D: TRBD1
CDR3: CASSRDRAYEQYF

J: TRBJ2-7
V: TRBV9
D: TRBD2
CDR3: CASSPSGSNSYEQYF

J: TRBJ2-3
V: TRBV12-5
D: TRBD2
CDR3: CASGLTPSGEADTQYF

J: TRBJ2-7
V: TRBV28
D: -
CDR3: CASMRTSDSGGEQYF

J: TRBJ1-6
V: TRBV4-3
D: -
CDR3: CASSQDRGSPLHF

J: TRBJ1-3
V: TRBV18
D: -
CDR3: CASSPTGTNKNSGNTIYF